This record covers a single TCR beta chain. These data are taken from a study of blood T cell repertoires in COVID-19. Study processing details: Amplification of reference gene primers provided the estimated nucleated cell counts. The repertoire was sequenced with immunoSEQ multiplex PCR; TCRdb's copy has only in-frame clones and lacks some. From that table come the V and J calls and clone size; the DNA was used to work out D and trimming. The sample has approximately 200,000 clones, 80% to 90% seen once; the top ten hold 2.9%. Germline V gene lookup returns CDR1 LGHDT and CDR2 YNNKEL (reference sequence). CDR3 length: 16 amino acids. Trimming took off 1 base at V and 3 bases at J, with 14 bases between the two ends.

The sequencing input was peripheral blood. The TCR originated in a man in his fifties or sixties who had recovered from COVID-19. The rearrangement uses TRBV3-1 (or the pseudogene TRBV3-2) and TRBJ2-3; TRBD2 is a possible D gene (5 bases). As DNA, the CDR3 is TGTGCCAGCAGCCAAGGAAGTGGGAGTCGGACAGATACGCAGTATTTT. Its translation: CASSQGSGSRTDTQYF.